This T cell receptor beta chain was recorded in a study of OX40 agonist ivuxolimab in advanced cancers. The wider study: Prior anti-PD-1, anti-PD-L1 or anti-CTLA-4 therapy did not bar entry, and approximately 43% had some.

CDR3 length: 14 residues. Germline assignment: CDR1 SNHLY and CDR2 FYNNEI. V was clipped by 7 bases and J by 0 bases; unmatched bases: 4. Assay used: immunoSEQ multiplex PCR; TCRdb lists only in-frame clones, some missing. The sample yields approximately 82,000 clones, 88% seen once. The sample in question was CD4+ or CD8+ T cells sorted from blood, obtained in a trial of the OX40 agonist ivuxolimab. V and J are TRBV2 and TRBJ2-3; 7 nucleotides agree with TRBD2. This TCR was recovered from an adult with an advanced solid tumor such as melanoma, head and neck, liver or kidney cancer. The CDR3 nucleotides read TGTGCCAGCAAGAGCGGGACCAGCACAGATACGCAGTATTTT. Its protein product is CASKSGTSTDTQYF.